Here is one TCR beta chain with its context. Its antigen has not been determined. It has no much larger one-base neighbor in the sample; base qualities were not kept. The source of the sample is a study of shared clonotypes between healthy human individuals (TCRdb year 2020). About the study as a whole: The cohort included three men and two women between 18 and 49 years of age. Per donor, three plates each were used for CD4 naive and CD4 memory, two for CD8 naive, and one for CD8 memory. To estimate repertoire size and how much clonotypes are shared between individuals, the study performed deep sequencing of blood TCR repertoires from roughly five healthy adults. Libraries were prepared and TCR repertoires were sequenced by different laboratories using diverse techniques, in order to increase sequencing depth and limit assay-specific biases. Leukapheresis yielded between about 0.94 and 9.5 billion PBMCs per donor. Overall study results and their limits: Compared with non-shared clonotypes, the clonotypes found in all four sorted-subset donors had higher generation probabilities. Incomplete sequencing was indicated by rarefaction of sorted-subset datasets, despite the large sequencing depth. Sampling was limited to blood, and TCR repertoires in tissue likely differ from TCR repertoires in blood. Pairwise subsampling led to the expectation that sequencing depth would affect the degree of clonotype sharing among donors. Naive subsets generally had larger estimated clonotype richness than memory subsets. About 5% of naive CD4, around 3.5% of naive CD8, approximately 2.2% of memory CD4, and more than 0.35% of memory CD8 clonotypes were shared across a few donors. The small number of donors limited the genetic and exposure-history diversity represented.

CD8 naive samples were CD45RO-negative cells positively selected for CCR7, giving a CD45RA+CCR7+ population that excluded TemRA cells. The donors were healthy, HIV-negative adults with no recently reported acute infections or vaccinations. All donors were Caucasian adults living in Nashville, Tennessee, USA. Blood was collected by leukapheresis, and PBMCs were isolated by Ficoll-Histopaque density gradient centrifugation and then cryopreserved in liquid nitrogen vapor phase. Analytical flow cytometry was used to check the purity and quantity of each magnetically sorted T cell population. Each sorted fraction had its genomic DNA isolated and then quantified by UV absorbance on a Nanodrop 2000c. Using the deep immunoSEQ assay, TCR CDR3 regions were amplified from genomic DNA by multiplex PCR. Extracted genomic DNA from each cell subset was distributed evenly across all wells of several immunoSEQ 96-well plates, and each plate was treated as a replicate. Each replicate PCR for sorted subsets received roughly 0.2 ug genomic DNA, equal to some 32,000 T cell genomes. Purified libraries were quantified with a Qubit 3.0 fluorometer, sized on a Bioanalyzer 2100, and re-quantified with the KAPA Library Quantification kit. A separate single-read 150-cycle Illumina NextSeq 550 flow cell was used to sequence each immunoSEQ 96-well plate. On the study's bioinformatics: Because the immunoSEQ output held only junctional sequences and lacked quality scores, the filtering could not match the filtering applied to full-length reads. To assign V/J genes and CDR3, sequences were annotated against IMGT germline references using PyIR, a Python wrapper for IgBLAST v1.9. Reads with weak V/J assignments (E-value above 1e-6), missing CDR3, stop codons, out-of-frame junctions, or ambiguous translated residues were removed. V3J clonotypes were defined by identical inferred V gene, J gene, and CDR3 amino acid sequence. Percentage overlap between repertoires was calculated by dividing the number of shared unique clonotypes by the size of the smaller repertoire. RTK rarefaction, the Chao1 estimator, and Recon v2.1 estimates of unobserved clonotypes were used to assess repertoire richness. For all TCRbeta clonotypes obtained by the gDNA method from several donors, generation probabilities were computed with OLGA. TCRdb holds this immuneACCESS table with in-frame rearrangements only. Some clones are missing; in checked studies, unresolved V genes explain under half, and the rest has no known cause. The V and J calls and the clone size are those of that table, but D and trimming were determined from the DNA. For this sample the table gives over 2,000,000 clones, of which 85% to 95% were detected only once. The top ten constitute approximately 1.7% of the sample.

Based on the germline V gene (reference sequence), the CDR1 and CDR2 sequences are LNHNV and YYDKDF. The V end loses 2 bases and the J end loses 8 bases, and a stretch of 12 bases separates them. The CDR3 runs 14 amino acids, cysteine and phenylalanine included. This entry keeps only the CDR3 DNA: 42 bases, framed from base 1. This receptor chain uses TRBV15 and TRBJ1-4, with no confident D gene call. This sequence originates from a man between 18 and 35 years old in good health. Some clones in this sample may be carry-over from other donors' samples. The sample was naive CD8+ T cells from PBMCs. The sample's cell subset or site label, in plain terms: CD45RA+CCR7+. The CDR3 has the sequence CATSRRRHEEKLFF. DNA sequence: TGTGCCACCAGCAGAAGACGACATGAGGAAAAACTGTTTTTT.